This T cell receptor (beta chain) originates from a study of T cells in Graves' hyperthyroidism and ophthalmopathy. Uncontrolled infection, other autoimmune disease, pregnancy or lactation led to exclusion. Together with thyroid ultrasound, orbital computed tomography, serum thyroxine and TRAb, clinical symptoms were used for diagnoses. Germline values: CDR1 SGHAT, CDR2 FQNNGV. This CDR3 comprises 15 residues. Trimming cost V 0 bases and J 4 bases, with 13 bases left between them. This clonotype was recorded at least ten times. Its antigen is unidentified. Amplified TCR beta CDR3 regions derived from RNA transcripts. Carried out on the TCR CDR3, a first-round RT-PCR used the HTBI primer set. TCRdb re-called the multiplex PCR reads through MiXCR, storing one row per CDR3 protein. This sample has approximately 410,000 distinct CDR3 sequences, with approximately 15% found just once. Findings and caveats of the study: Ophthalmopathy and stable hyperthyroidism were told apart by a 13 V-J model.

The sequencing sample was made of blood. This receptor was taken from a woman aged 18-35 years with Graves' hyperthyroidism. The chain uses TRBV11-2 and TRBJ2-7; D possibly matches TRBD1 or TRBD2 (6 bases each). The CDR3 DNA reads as TGTGCCAGCAGCTTAGAGGCCCGGAGGGGGTACGAGCAGTACTTC. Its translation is CASSLEARRGYEQYF.